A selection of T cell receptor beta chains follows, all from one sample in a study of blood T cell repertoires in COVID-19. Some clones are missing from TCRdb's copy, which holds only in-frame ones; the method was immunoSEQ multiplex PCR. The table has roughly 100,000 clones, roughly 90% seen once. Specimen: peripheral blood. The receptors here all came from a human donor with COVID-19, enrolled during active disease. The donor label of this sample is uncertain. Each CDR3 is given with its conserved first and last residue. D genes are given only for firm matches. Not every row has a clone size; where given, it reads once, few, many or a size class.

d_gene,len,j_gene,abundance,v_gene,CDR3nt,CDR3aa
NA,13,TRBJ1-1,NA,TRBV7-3,TGTGCCAGCAGCGGTACAGGGCTCGGCGAAGCTTTCTTT,CASSGTGLGEAFF
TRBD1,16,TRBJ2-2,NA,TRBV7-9,TGTGCCAGCAGCTTAACGGGACAGGGGAACACCGGGGAGCTGTTTTTT,CASSLTGQGNTGELFF
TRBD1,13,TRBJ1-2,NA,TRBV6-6,TGTGCCAGCAGGACAGGGGGTGTGGATGGCTACACCTTC,CASRTGGVDGYTF
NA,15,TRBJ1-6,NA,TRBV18,TGTGCCAGCTCACCAGCCCGGGAGCATAATTCACCCCTCCACTTT,CASSPAREHNSPLHF
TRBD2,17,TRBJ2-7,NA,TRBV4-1,TGCGCCAGCAGCCAGTATCTAGCGGGGGGGAAGTCCTACGAGCAGTACTTC,CASSQYLAGGKSYEQYF
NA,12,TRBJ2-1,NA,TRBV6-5,TGTGCCAGCGGGAGACGGCACAATGAGCAGTTCTTC,CASGRRHNEQFF
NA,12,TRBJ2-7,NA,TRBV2,TGTGCCAGCAGTAAGACAGGTTACGAGCAGTACTTC,CASSKTGYEQYF
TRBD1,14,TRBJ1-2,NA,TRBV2,TGTGCCAGCGTATGGGACAGGGTCTTAGATGGCTACACCTTC,CASVWDRVLDGYTF
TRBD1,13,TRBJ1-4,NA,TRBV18,TGTGCCAGCTCACCCACAGGGGATGGGAAACTGTTTTTT,CASSPTGDGKLFF
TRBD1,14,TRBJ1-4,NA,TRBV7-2,TGTGCCAGCAGATCGACAGGGGGCAAAGAAAAACTGTTTTTT,CASRSTGGKEKLFF
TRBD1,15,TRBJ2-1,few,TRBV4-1,TGCGCCAGCAGCCCCTGGACAGGGAAAGACAATGAGCAGTTCTTC,CASSPWTGKDNEQFF
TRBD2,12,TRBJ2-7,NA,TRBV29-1,TGCAGCGCCGGGGGGGGCTCCTACGAGCAGTACTTC,CSAGGGSYEQYF
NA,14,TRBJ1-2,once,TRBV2,TGTGCCAGCAGTGAACCGGGACTCTACTATGGCTACACCTTC,CASSEPGLYYGYTF
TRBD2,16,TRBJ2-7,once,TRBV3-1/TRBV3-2,TGTGCCAGCAGCCAGGGCCCACAGGGAGGCGGGGGGGGCACGTACTTC,CASSQGPQGGGGGTYF
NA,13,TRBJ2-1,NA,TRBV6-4,TGTGCCAGCAGTGACAGGGACAACAATGAGCAGTTCTTC,CASSDRDNNEQFF
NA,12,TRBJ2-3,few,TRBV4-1,TGCGCCAGCAGTCACCCGCAGGATACGCAGTATTTT,CASSHPQDTQYF
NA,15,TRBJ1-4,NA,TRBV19,TGTGCCAGTAGTATACTGGCTGCAACTAATGAAAAACTGTTTTTT,CASSILAATNEKLFF
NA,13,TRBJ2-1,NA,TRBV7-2,TGTGCCAGCACCAGCGGCCCTGTAAATGAGCAGTTCTTC,CASTSGPVNEQFF
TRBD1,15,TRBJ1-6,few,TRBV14,TGTGCCAGCAAGGTTCGGACAGGAGATAATTCACCCCTCCACTTT,CASKVRTGDNSPLHF
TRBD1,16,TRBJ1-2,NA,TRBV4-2,TGTGCCAGCAGCTTCACTAGTGGGGACAGGGTAGTTGGCTACACCTTC,CASSFTSGDRVVGYTF
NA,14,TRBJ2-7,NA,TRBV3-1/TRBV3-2,TGTGCCAGCAGCCAATCCGCGGGTATCTACGAGCAGTACTTC,CASSQSAGIYEQYF
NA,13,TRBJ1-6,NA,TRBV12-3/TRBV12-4,TGTGCCAGCAGTTTAGGCGGGAATTCACCCCTCCACTTT,CASSLGGNSPLHF
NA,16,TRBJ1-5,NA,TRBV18,TGTGCCAGCTCACCGGGGACTCCTGATAGCAATCAGCCCCAGCATTTT,CASSPGTPDSNQPQHF
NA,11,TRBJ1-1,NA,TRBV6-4,TGTGCCGGGGGGGGTAGGACTGAAGCTTTCTTT,CAGGGRTEAFF
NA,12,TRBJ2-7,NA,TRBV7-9,TGTGCCAGCAGCTTTGGAGGTGGGGAGCAGTACTTC,CASSFGGGEQYF
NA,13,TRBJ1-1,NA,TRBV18,TGTGCCAGCTCTCGAGAGGAGAACACTGAAGCTTTCTTT,CASSREENTEAFF
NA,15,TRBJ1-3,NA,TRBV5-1,TGCGCCAGCAGCTTCCAGGGTGGAAGTGGGGACACCATATATTTT,CASSFQGGSGDTIYF
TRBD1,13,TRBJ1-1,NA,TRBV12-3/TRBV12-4,TGTGCCAGCAGTGGGGACAGGGACCCTGAAGCTTTCTTT,CASSGDRDPEAFF
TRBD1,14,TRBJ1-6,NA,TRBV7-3,TGTGCCAGCAGCTTAGGGACAGGGAGATCACCCCTCCACTTT,CASSLGTGRSPLHF
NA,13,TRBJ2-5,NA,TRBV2,TGTGCCAGCAGTGAGAGTCCCCCTGGGACCCAGTACTTC,CASSESPPGTQYF
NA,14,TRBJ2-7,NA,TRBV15,TGTGCCACCAGCAGAGACAGGGCTTCCTACGAGCAGTACTTC,CATSRDRASYEQYF